What follows are 5 T cell receptor beta chains derived from one specimen sequenced in a study of control samples from healthy donors and cancer patients (TCRdb year 2020). Library preparation used the immunoSEQ multiplex PCR assay. TCRdb re-hosts the immuneACCESS table, in-frame sequences only. Its copies lack some clones; in the studies checked, an unresolved V gene accounts for under half of them, and the cause for the rest is not known. In this sample the table shows around 30,000 clones, about 94% of which occur a single time. About 1.5% of the sample lies in the top ten. Specimen: PBMCs. The receptors stem from a man aged 35 to 55 with colorectal cancer.

The chain couples TRBV11-3 to TRBJ2-3, with a weak D call TRBD1 (6 bases). Germline-derived CDR1 and CDR2 are SGHNT and YENEEA. The CDR3 is 14 residues long. Trimming took off 1 base at V and 3 bases at J, with 8 bases between the two ends. The CDR3: CASSLAGVTDTQYF. DNA for the CDR3: TGTGCCAGCAGCTTAGCAGGGGTAACAGATACGCAGTATTTT.

J is TRBJ1-2 and V is TRBV7-3; TRBD1 is a possible D gene (6 bases). This CDR3 comprises 14 residues. Trimming pared 2 bases from V and 8 bases from J, leaving 15 bases between. CDR1 and CDR2 (germline): SGHTA, FQGTGA. The CDR3 spells CASSLGIGGRGYTF. The CDR3 nucleotides read TGTGCCAGCAGCTTAGGGATTGGGGGGCGGGGCTACACCTTC.

The chain recombines TRBV6-5 with TRBJ1-2, with 7 positions matching TRBD1. The CDR3 sequence is 13 residues long. The V gene end was trimmed by 5 bases and the J gene end by 8 bases; junction bases not matched to a gene: 8. In germline, CDR1 is MNHEY, CDR2 SVGAGI. The CDR3 reads CASSLRGAQGYTF. The CDR3 DNA is TGTGCCAGCAGTCTCAGGGGGGCGCAAGGCTACACCTTC.

The chain employs TRBV4-2 and TRBJ2-7; either TRBD1 or TRBD2 may fit D (5 bases each). V shed 0 bases and J shed 7 bases, with 13 bases lying between them. CDR3 length: 14 amino acids. The germline CDR1 and CDR2 sequences are LGHNA and YNFKEQ. The CDR3 sequence is CASSQEHRDLEQYF. DNA of the CDR3: TGTGCCAGCAGCCAAGAACACCGGGACCTGGAGCAGTACTTC.

The V gene is TRBV5-1, the J gene TRBJ1-2; no definite D call. Germline lookup yields CDR1 SGHRS and CDR2 YFSETQ. V was cut by 3 bases and J by 0 bases, with 6 bases left in between. CDR3 size: 13 residues. The CDR3 loop is CASSSGSNYGYTF. The CDR3 nucleotides are TGCGCCAGCAGCTCCGGGTCTAACTATGGCTACACCTTC.